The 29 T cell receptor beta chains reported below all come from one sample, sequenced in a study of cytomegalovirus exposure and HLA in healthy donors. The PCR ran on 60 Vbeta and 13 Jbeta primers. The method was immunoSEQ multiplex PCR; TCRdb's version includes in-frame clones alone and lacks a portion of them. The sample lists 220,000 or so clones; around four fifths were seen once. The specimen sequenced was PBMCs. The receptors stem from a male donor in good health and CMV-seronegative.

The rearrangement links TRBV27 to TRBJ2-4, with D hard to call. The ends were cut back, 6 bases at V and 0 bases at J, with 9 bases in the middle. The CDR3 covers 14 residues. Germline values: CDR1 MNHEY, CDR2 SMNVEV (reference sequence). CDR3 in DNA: TGTGCCAGCAGCCTCTCCGGAGCCAAAAACATTCAGTACTTC. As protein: CASSLSGAKNIQYF.

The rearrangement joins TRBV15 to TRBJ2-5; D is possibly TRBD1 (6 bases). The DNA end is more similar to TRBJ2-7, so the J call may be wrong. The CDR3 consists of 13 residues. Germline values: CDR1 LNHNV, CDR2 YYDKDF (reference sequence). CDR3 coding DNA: TGTGCCACCGGAAACAGGGAGTCCTACGAGCAGTACTTC. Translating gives CATGNRESYEQYF.

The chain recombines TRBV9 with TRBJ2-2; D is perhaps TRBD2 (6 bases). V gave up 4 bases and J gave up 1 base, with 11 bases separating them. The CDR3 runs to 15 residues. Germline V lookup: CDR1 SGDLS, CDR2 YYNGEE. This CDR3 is CASSYTSLNTGELFF. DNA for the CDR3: TGTGCCAGCAGCTACACTAGCCTGAACACCGGGGAGCTGTTTTTT.

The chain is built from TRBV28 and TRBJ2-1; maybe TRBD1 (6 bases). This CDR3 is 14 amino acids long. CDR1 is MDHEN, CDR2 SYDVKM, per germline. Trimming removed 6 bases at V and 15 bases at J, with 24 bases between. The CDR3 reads CASRSGGFRPPWFF. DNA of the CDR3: TGTGCCAGCAGAAGTGGGGGCTTTCGACCCCCGTGGTTCTTC.

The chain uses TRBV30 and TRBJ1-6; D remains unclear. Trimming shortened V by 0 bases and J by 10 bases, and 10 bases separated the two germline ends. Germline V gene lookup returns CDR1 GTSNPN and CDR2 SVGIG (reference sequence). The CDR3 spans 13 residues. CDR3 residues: CAWSVEVRSPLHF. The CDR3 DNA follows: TGTGCCTGGAGTGTGGAGGTTCGGTCACCCCTCCACTTT.

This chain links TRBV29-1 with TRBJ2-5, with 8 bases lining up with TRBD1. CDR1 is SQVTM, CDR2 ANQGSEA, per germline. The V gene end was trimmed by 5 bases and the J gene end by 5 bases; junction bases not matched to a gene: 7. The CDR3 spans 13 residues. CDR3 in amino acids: CSVPTGGWETQYF. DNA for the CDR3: TGCAGCGTTCCTACAGGGGGTTGGGAGACCCAGTACTTC.

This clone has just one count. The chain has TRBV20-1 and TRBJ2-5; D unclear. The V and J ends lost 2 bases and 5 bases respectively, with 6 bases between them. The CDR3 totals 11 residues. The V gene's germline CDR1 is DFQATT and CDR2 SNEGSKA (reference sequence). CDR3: CSARPLETQYF. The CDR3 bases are TGCAGTGCTAGACCTCTGGAGACCCAGTACTTC.

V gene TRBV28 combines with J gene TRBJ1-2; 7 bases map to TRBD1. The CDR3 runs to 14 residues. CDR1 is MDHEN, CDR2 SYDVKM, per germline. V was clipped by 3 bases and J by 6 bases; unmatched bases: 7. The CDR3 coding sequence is TGTGCCAGCAGTTTCGTGGGACAGTCCGATGGCTACACCTTC. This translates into CASSFVGQSDGYTF.

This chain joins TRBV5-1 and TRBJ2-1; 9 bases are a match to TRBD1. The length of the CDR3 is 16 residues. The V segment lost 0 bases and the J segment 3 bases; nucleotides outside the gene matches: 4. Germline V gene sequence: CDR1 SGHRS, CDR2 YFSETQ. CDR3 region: CASSLEGQGHYNEQFF. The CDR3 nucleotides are TGCGCCAGCAGCTTGGAGGGACAGGGCCACTACAATGAGCAGTTCTTC.

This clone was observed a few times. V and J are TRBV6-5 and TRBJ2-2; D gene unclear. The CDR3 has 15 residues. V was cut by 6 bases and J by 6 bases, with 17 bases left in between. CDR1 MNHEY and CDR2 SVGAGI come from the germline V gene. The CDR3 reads CASSSSVLVSGELFF. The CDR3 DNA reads TGTGCCAGCAGCTCGAGTGTCTTGGTTTCCGGGGAGCTGTTTTTT.

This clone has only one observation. The CDR3 coding sequence is TGTGCCAGCACCCCGGGACAGGGAATAAACGAGCAGTACTTC. Its protein product is CASTPGQGINEQYF. V and J are TRBV6-5 and TRBJ2-7; TRBD1 matches at 9 bases. Trimming at V came to 7 bases and at J to 5 bases, leaving 9 bases not matched to a gene. Germline V lookup: CDR1 MNHEY, CDR2 SVGAGI. The CDR3 is made up of 14 amino acids.

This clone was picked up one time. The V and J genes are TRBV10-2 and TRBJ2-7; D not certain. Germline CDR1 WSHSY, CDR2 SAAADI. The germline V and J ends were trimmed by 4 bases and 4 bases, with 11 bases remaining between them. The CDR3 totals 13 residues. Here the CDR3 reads CASSVVGGYEQYF. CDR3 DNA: TGCGCCAGCAGTGTAGTTGGCGGATACGAGCAGTACTTC.

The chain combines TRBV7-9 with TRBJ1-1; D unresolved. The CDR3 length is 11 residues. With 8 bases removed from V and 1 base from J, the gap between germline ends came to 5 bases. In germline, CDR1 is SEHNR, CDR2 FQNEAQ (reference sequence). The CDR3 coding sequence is TGTGCCAGCCGAGAGAACACTGAAGCTTTCTTT. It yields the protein CASRENTEAFF.

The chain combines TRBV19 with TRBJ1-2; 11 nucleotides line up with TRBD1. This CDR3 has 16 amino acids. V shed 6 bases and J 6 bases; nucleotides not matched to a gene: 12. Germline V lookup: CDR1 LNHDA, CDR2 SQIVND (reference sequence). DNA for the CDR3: TGTGCCAGTAGCGACCAGGACAGGGGGCGAAGTAATGGCTACACCTTC. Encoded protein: CASSDQDRGRSNGYTF.

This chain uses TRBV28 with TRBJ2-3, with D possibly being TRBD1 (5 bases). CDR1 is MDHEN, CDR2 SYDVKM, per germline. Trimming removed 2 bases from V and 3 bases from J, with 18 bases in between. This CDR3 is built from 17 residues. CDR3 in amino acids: CASSLVAPLTGTDTQYF. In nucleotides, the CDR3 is TGTGCCAGCAGTTTAGTCGCGCCTCTCACAGGAACAGATACGCAGTATTTT.

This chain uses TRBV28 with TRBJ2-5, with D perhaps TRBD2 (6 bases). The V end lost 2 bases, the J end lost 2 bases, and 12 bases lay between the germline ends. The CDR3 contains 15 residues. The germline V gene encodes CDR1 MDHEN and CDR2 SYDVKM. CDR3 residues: CASSLGLSGQETQYF. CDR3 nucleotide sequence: TGTGCCAGCAGTTTAGGGCTCAGCGGGCAAGAGACCCAGTACTTC.

The CDR3 bases are TGTGCCAGCAGCCTACAGGGCGATACGCAGTATTTT. Protein sequence: CASSLQGDTQYF. The rearrangement joins TRBV7-8 to TRBJ2-3, with D possibly matching TRBD1 (6 bases). Germline CDR1 SGHVS, CDR2 FQNEAQ. The germline V and J ends were trimmed by 5 bases and 6 bases, with 9 bases remaining between them. The CDR3 runs 12 residues.

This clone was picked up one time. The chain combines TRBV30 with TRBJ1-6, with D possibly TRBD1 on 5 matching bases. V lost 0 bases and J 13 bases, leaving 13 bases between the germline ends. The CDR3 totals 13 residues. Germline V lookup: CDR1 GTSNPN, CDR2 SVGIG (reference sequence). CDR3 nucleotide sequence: TGTGCCTGGAGTGTAGGGGAACTGCGGCCCCTCCACTTT. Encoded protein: CAWSVGELRPLHF.

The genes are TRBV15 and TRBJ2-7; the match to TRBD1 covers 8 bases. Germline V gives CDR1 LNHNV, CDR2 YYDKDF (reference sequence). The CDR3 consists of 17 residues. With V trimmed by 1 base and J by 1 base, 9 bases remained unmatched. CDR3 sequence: CATSRVSGGRRSYEQYF. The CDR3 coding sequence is TGTGCCACCAGCAGAGTGTCAGGGGGCCGGAGGTCCTACGAGCAGTACTTC.

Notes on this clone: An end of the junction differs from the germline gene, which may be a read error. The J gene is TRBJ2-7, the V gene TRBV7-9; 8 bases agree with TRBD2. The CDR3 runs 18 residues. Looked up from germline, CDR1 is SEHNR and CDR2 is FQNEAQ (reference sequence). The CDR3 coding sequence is TGTTCCAGCAGAACTCGTTCTCGAGGGGGGACTAGTTCCTACGAGCAGTACTTC. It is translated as CSSRTRSRGGTSSYEQYF. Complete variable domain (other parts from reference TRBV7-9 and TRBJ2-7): DTGVSQNPRHKITKRGQNVTFRCDPISEHNRLYWYRQTLGQGPEFLTYFQNEAQLEKSRLLSDRFSAERPKGSFSTLEIQRTEQGDSAMYLCSSRTRSRGGTSSYEQYFGPGTRLTVT.

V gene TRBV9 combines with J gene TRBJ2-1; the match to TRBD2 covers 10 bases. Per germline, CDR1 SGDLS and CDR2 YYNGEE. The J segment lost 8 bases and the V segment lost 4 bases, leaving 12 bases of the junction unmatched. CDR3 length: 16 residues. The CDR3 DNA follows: TGTGCCAGCAGCCTCACCGGGACTAGCGTGGTGGATGAGCAGTTCTTC. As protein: CASSLTGTSVVDEQFF.

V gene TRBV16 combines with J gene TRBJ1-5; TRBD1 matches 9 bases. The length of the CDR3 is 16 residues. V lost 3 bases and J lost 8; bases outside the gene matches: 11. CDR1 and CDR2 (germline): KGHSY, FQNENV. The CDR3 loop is CASSHPDRGRAEPQHF. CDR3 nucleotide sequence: TGTGCCAGCAGCCACCCCGACAGGGGGAGAGCGGAGCCCCAGCATTTT.

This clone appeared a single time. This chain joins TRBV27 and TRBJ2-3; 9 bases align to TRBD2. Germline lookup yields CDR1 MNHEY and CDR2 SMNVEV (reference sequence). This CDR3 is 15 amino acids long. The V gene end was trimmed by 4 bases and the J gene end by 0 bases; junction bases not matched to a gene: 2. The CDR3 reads CASSSTSGSTDTQYF. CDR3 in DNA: TGTGCCAGCAGTTCGACTAGCGGAAGCACAGATACGCAGTATTTT.

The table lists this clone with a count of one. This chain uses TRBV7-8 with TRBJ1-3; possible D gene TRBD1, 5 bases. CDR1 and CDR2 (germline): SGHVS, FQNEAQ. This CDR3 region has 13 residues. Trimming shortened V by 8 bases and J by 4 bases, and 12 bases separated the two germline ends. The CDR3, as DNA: TGTGCCAGCTTCCGGGGGTCGGGAAACACCATATATTTT. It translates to CASFRGSGNTIYF.

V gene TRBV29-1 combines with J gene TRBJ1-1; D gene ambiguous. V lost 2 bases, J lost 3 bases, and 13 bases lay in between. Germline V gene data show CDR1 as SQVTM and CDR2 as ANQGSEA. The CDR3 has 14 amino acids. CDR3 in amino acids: CSVETDHGDTEAFF. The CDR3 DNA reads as TGCAGCGTTGAAACGGACCACGGGGACACTGAAGCTTTCTTT.

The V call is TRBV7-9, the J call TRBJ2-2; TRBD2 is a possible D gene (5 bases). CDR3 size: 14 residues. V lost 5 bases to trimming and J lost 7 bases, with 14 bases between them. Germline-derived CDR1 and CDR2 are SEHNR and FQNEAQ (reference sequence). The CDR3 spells CASSPPLEGGELFF. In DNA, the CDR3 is TGTGCCAGCAGCCCCCCACTTGAGGGCGGGGAGCTGTTTTTT.

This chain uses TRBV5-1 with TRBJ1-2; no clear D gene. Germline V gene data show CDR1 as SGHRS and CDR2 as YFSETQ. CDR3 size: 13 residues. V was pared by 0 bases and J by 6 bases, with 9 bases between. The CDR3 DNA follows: TGCGCCAGCAGCTTGGTTGTAGCGGATGGCTACACCTTC. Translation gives CASSLVVADGYTF.

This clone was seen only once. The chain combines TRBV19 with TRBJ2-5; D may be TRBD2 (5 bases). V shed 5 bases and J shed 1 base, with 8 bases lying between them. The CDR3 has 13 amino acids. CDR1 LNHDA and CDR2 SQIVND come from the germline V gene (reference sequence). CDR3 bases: TGTGCCAGTAGTGGGCTAGCCCAAGAGACCCAGTACTTC. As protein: CASSGLAQETQYF.

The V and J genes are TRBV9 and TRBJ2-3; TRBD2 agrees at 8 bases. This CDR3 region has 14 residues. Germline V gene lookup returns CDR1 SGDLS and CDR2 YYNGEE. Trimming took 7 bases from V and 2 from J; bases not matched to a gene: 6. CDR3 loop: CASHSGETTDTQYF. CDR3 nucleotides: TGTGCCAGCCATAGCGGGGAAACCACAGATACGCAGTATTTT.